This T cell receptor beta chain is from a study of low-dose radiotherapy and immunotherapy resistance in tumors. Study as a whole: For four cycles from cycle 1 day 1, patients took 300 mg oral aspirin daily.

Treatment combined nivolumab, ipilimumab, aspirin, low-dose cyclophosphamide and low-dose radiotherapy in a dose-escalation trial. TRAV- and TRBV-specific primers, spanning alpha and beta chains, primed first-strand cDNA. TCR amplification involved 20 PCR cycles with a constant-region primer and V-primer adapter. Isolated mRNA underwent amplification by in vitro transcription. TCRdb reprocessed the reads with MiXCR, giving one entry per CDR3 protein. The data hold over 5,500 distinct CDR3 sequences, with about 72% observed a single time. Germline CDR1 SGHTA, CDR2 FQGNSA. V lost 5 bases, J lost 5 bases, and 13 bases lay in between. CDR3 size: 14 residues.

This chain links TRBV7-2 with TRBJ1-5; D gene uncertain. The origin of this receptor is a human donor with advanced metastatic prostate, ovarian, gallbladder or colorectal cancer (not recorded which). This table probably holds off-target reads from a library built for another chain. The CDR3 DNA reads as TGTGCCAGCAGCCAAGGTGAGGCCTATCAGCCCCAGCATTTT. Amino acid sequence: CASSQGEAYQPQHF.